This T cell receptor (beta chain) was profiled in a study of radiation and T cells in renal cell carcinoma. Whole-study results and caveats: Baseline intratumoral clonotype presence is unknown without pretreatment biopsies. In blood, top tumor clones expanded by 2 weeks, shrinking by 4.

Trimming removed 1 base from V and 2 bases from J; junction bases left unmatched: 5. Looked up from germline, CDR1 is LGHNA and CDR2 is YNFKEQ. The CDR3 spans 15 residues. The time point here: blood 4 weeks post-SBRT, at nephrectomy. Stated treatment: 15 Gy SBRT to primary tumor, nephrectomy 4 weeks later. Nephrectomy followed 15 Gy stereotactic body radiation by 4 weeks. Clear cell pathology was present in this patient's renal cell carcinoma. Assay: immunoSEQ multiplex PCR; the TCRdb copy retains only in-frame clones and omits some. This table has roughly 80,000 clones, approximately 82% appearing once. Concerning this clone: What it binds is not known.

V gene TRBV4-2 combines with J gene TRBJ2-7; 7 nucleotides agree with TRBD1. The TCR originated in a woman aged 60-75 years with renal cell carcinoma. The sequences come from blood, collected from a patient whose treatment included radiotherapy and nephrectomy. The CDR3 nucleotides are TGTGCCAGCAGCCAAGGGGTGGACAGGCCCTACGAGCAGTACTTC. Its translation is CASSQGVDRPYEQYF.